This entry is about one T cell receptor (beta chain). This sample stems from a study of blood T cell repertoires in COVID-19. The wider study: COVID-19 samples collected from the United States, Italy and Spain covered acute and convalescent phases. PBMCs, B-cell-depleted T cells, or T cells provided the cDNA or gDNA that made up the material.

Original data processing: Amplification from reference gene primers served as the basis for estimated nucleated cell counts. TCRdb keeps only in-frame clones here, not all; method: immunoSEQ multiplex PCR. V, J and clone size are those of that table, while D and trimming were read from the DNA. The sample lists some 130,000 clones, almost 80% seen once, with approximately 11% in the top ten. Germline CDR1 LGHNA, CDR2 YNFKEQ. This CDR3 is built from 13 residues. The junction had 2 bases not matched to a gene; V was cut back by 4 bases and J by 2 bases. Material for sequencing was peripheral blood. This clonotype originated in a man in his fifties or sixties who had recovered from COVID-19. The chain joins TRBV4-2 to TRBJ2-7; TRBD2 matches at 7 bases. The CDR3 nucleotides are TGTGCCAGCAGCCCGGGACTAACCTACGAGCAGTACTTC. This encodes CASSPGLTYEQYF.